The next 20 T cell receptor beta chains were all read from a single sample in a study of cytomegalovirus exposure and HLA in healthy donors. 60 Vbeta and 13 Jbeta primers were used in PCR. The protocol was immunoSEQ multiplex PCR, while the TCRdb copy is restricted to in-frame clones and leaves out a portion. The sample shows some 69,000 clones, around 85% of them seen only once. Specimen: PBMCs. These receptors all stem from a woman aged 30 to 39 in good health and CMV-seronegative.

This chain links TRBV27 with TRBJ2-3; perhaps TRBD2 as D (5 bases). V was trimmed by 2 bases and J by 8 bases, leaving 17 bases between them. The CDR3 totals 15 residues. CDR1 and CDR2 (germline): MNHEY, SMNVEV (reference sequence). The chain's CDR3 is CASSLQRTTSGTQYF. The CDR3 region has the DNA TGTGCCAGCAGTTTACAGCGGACCACCTCTGGTACGCAGTATTTT.

A word on this clone: An end of the junction differs from the germline gene, which may be a read error. The J gene is TRBJ1-1, the V gene TRBV7-9, with 8 bases lining up with TRBD1. Germline CDR1 is SEHNR and CDR2 is FQNEAQ (reference sequence). This CDR3 spans 15 amino acids. The CDR3 nucleotides are TGTTCCAGCAGCTATCGGGACAGGCAGAACACTGAAGCTTTCTTT. Its protein product is CSSSYRDRQNTEAFF. The variable domain in full, completed from reference TRBV7-9 and TRBJ1-1, reads DTGVSQNPRHKITKRGQNVTFRCDPISEHNRLYWYRQTLGQGPEFLTYFQNEAQLEKSRLLSDRFSAERPKGSFSTLEIQRTEQGDSAMYLCSSSYRDRQNTEAFFGQGTRLTVV.

This chain's CDR3 is CASSREGTSTSQETQYF. CDR3 sequence (DNA): TGTGCCAGCAGCCGCGAGGGGACTAGCACCTCCCAAGAGACCCAGTACTTC. This chain connects TRBV5-4 to TRBJ2-5, with TRBD2 matching 9 bases. With V trimmed by 4 bases and J by 1 base, 11 bases remained unmatched. The CDR3 has 17 amino acids. CDR1 and CDR2 (germline): SGHNT, YYREEE (reference sequence).

V is TRBV7-8 and J is TRBJ1-2, with TRBD1 matching over 7 bases. The germline V gene encodes CDR1 SGHVS and CDR2 FQNEAQ. Trimming cost V 4 bases and J 3 bases; bases outside gene matches: 5. This CDR3 region has 14 residues. CDR3: CASSYRDRHYGYTF. In nucleotides, the CDR3 is TGTGCCAGCAGCTATCGGGACAGACACTATGGCTACACCTTC.

This clone turned up a few times. The chain is built from TRBV5-1 and TRBJ2-2; TRBD1 agrees at 7 bases. This CDR3 comprises 15 residues. Germline V CDR1 and CDR2: SGHRS, YFSETQ. V lost 4 bases, J lost 5 bases, and 8 bases stayed unmatched. CDR3 sequence (DNA): TGCGCCAGCAGCCGCCGGGACAGTCCTACCGGGGAGCTGTTTTTT. It yields the protein CASSRRDSPTGELFF.

This clone is a singleton in its sample. V is TRBV19 and J is TRBJ1-5; TRBD1 agrees at 9 bases. Germline CDR1 is LNHDA and CDR2 is SQIVND (reference sequence). The CDR3 is made up of 17 amino acids. Trimming cost V 4 bases and J 2 bases; bases outside gene matches: 9. CDR3 sequence reads: CASSTEFTGGGNQPQHF. The CDR3 coding sequence is TGTGCCAGTAGTACTGAATTCACAGGGGGCGGCAATCAGCCCCAGCATTTT.

This sequence joins TRBV5-5 and TRBJ1-1; 11 bases are a match to TRBD1. V was clipped by 4 bases and J by 4 bases; unmatched bases: 3. This CDR3 is built from 14 residues. From germline, CDR1 is SGHKS and CDR2 YYEKEE (reference sequence). CDR3 region: CASSLDRGLTEAFF. CDR3 nucleotides: TGTGCCAGCAGCCTGGACAGGGGGCTCACTGAAGCTTTCTTT.

This clone showed up just a few times. The chain uses TRBV5-4 and TRBJ1-1; 7 bases agree with TRBD1. The ends lost 3 bases at V and 4 bases at J; junction bases unmatched: 9. The length of the CDR3 is 15 residues. The germline gives CDR1 SGHNT, CDR2 YYREEE (reference sequence). This CDR3 reads CASSSEQGRTTEAFF. Written as DNA, the CDR3 is TGTGCCAGCAGCTCGGAACAGGGGCGGACCACTGAAGCTTTCTTT. Drawing the rest from reference TRBV5-4 and TRBJ1-1, the complete variable domain is ETGVTQSPTHLIKTRGQQVTLRCSSQSGHNTVSWYQQALGQGPQFIFQYYREEENGRGNFPPRFSGLQFPNYSSELNVNALELDDSALYLCASSSEQGRTTEAFFGQGTRLTVV.

The J gene is TRBJ1-2, the V gene TRBV9; 7 nucleotides match TRBD1. The CDR3 is 14 residues long. CDR1 and CDR2 from the germline V gene are SGDLS and YYNGEE. V shed 0 bases, J shed 4 bases, and the junction held 3 bases outside the gene matches. The CDR3 sequence is CASSVEDRSYGYTF. The CDR3 coding sequence is TGTGCCAGCAGCGTAGAGGACAGGAGCTATGGCTACACCTTC.

V and J are TRBV9 and TRBJ2-3; 8 bases align to TRBD2. This CDR3 has 16 amino acids. Germline V CDR1 and CDR2: SGDLS, YYNGEE. V gave up 1 base and J gave up 1 base; unmatched junction bases: 5. CDR3 coding DNA: TGTGCCAGCAGCGTATCGGAGACTAGCGGCACAGATACGCAGTATTTT. This sequence encodes CASSVSETSGTDTQYF.

The chain joins TRBV30 to TRBJ1-2; a possible D gene is TRBD1 (5 bases). The CDR3 runs 14 residues. Trimming cost V 3 bases and J 2 bases, with 13 bases left between them. Per germline, CDR1 GTSNPN and CDR2 SVGIG (reference sequence). CDR3 coding DNA: TGTGCCTGGAGAGGGGTCCCTCAAAACTATGGCTACACCTTC. Encoded protein: CAWRGVPQNYGYTF.

The chain recombines TRBV4-1 with TRBJ2-7; 7 bases fit TRBD1. Trimming at V came to 1 base and at J to 2 bases, leaving 8 bases not matched to a gene. Germline CDR1 MGHRA, CDR2 YSYEKL. This CDR3 has 16 amino acids. The CDR3 nucleotides read TGCGCCAGCAGCCAAGGGGTCGGGACAGATGCCTACGAGCAGTACTTC. It is translated as CASSQGVGTDAYEQYF.

The chain is built from TRBV15 and TRBJ1-1; 7 bases are a match to TRBD1. Germline lookup yields CDR1 LNHNV and CDR2 YYDKDF (reference sequence). V shed 0 bases, J shed 6 bases, and the junction held 7 bases outside the gene matches. CDR3 length: 15 residues. CDR3 sequence: CATSRDPRQGAEAFF. The DNA for the CDR3 is TGTGCCACCAGCAGAGATCCGCGCCAGGGGGCTGAAGCTTTCTTT.

This clone appeared once. The rearrangement links TRBV15 to TRBJ1-1; possible D gene TRBD1, 5 bases. CDR1 LNHNV and CDR2 YYDKDF come from the germline V gene (reference sequence). The CDR3 is 15 residues long. V lost 0 bases and J lost 1, with 9 bases in between. In DNA form, the CDR3 reads TGTGCCACCAGCAGAGATGGGGCACCGAACACTGAAGCTTTCTTT. Amino acid sequence: CATSRDGAPNTEAFF.

The chain recombines TRBV4-1 with TRBJ1-6, with D hard to call. V was trimmed by 0 bases and J by 7 bases, leaving 10 bases between them. Germline V lookup: CDR1 MGHRA, CDR2 YSYEKL. The CDR3 runs 15 residues. The CDR3 coding sequence is TGCGCCAGCAGCCAAGATCCAGGTACCAATTCACCCCTCCACTTT. This sequence encodes CASSQDPGTNSPLHF.

J is TRBJ1-4 and V is TRBV14; 9 nucleotides line up with TRBD1. Germline CDR1 is SGHDN and CDR2 is FVKESK. V dropped 5 bases and J dropped 6; count of bases not matched to a gene: 7. The CDR3 has 15 residues. CDR3 in amino acids: CASSTGTGIDEKLFF. Here the CDR3 DNA reads TGTGCCAGCAGCACCGGGACAGGGATAGATGAAAAACTGTTTTTT.

This chain links TRBV6-1 with TRBJ2-7; 7 bases agree with TRBD2. The CDR3 runs 13 residues. Germline trimming cut 6 bases from V and 5 bases from J; bases unmatched to any gene: 7. Germline V lookup: CDR1 MNHNS, CDR2 SASEGT. The CDR3 DNA is TGTGCCAGCAGGAGGGACTACAACAACGAGCAGTACGTC. This codes for CASRRDYNNEQYV.

The chain links TRBV5-8 to TRBJ2-1; TRBD1 aligns across 8 bases. The CDR3 spans 14 residues. The ends lost 4 bases at V and 3 bases at J; junction bases unmatched: 3. CDR1 SGHTS and CDR2 YDEGEE come from the germline V gene. CDR3 residues: CASSGGTGYNEQFF. The CDR3 DNA reads TGTGCCAGCAGCGGAGGGACAGGCTACAATGAGCAGTTCTTC. Complete variable domain (other parts from reference TRBV5-8 and TRBJ2-1): EAGVTQSPTHLIKTRGQQATLRCSPISGHTSVYWYQQALGLGLQFLLWYDEGEERNRGNFPPRFSGRQFPNYSSELNVNALELEDSALYLCASSGGTGYNEQFFGPGTRLTVL.

This clone was counted a single time. The gene calls are TRBV18 and TRBJ1-2, with TRBD1 as a possible D gene (5 bases). CDR1 KGHSH and CDR2 LQKENI come from the germline V gene. The CDR3 totals 13 residues. V was shortened by 2 bases and J by 6 bases, with 10 bases between the two germline ends. Written as DNA, the CDR3 is TGTGCCAGCTCACCAACGGACACCCATGGCTACACCTTC. It translates to CASSPTDTHGYTF.

CDR3 bases: TGTGCCAGCAGTTACGGTGTCGGGAGGGCCACCGGGGAGCTGTTTTTT. This codes for CASSYGVGRATGELFF. The chain uses TRBV6-5 and TRBJ2-2; TRBD2 agrees at 8 bases. Germline lookup yields CDR1 MNHEY and CDR2 SVGAGI. Unmatched junction bases numbered 6, after V lost 2 bases and J lost 4 bases. This CDR3 comprises 16 residues.